The 8 T cell receptor beta chains in this list originate from one sample, sequenced in a study of T cells in tumors after PD-1 blockade. Here immunoSEQ multiplex PCR was the method, and the copy in TCRdb shows in-frame clones only, minus some. The table has 50,000 or so clones, more than 75% seen once. The material sequenced was PBMCs, taken before anti-PD-1 treatment. The receptors were gathered from a human donor with basal cell carcinoma.

A note on this clone: At one end the junction does not follow the germline gene, possibly because of a read error. V is TRBV18 and J is TRBJ2-7, with TRBD1 matching over 7 bases. The CDR3 totals 14 residues. Germline V gene sequence: CDR1 KGHSH, CDR2 LQKENI. The CDR3 sequence: CASSPTLMAGGSLF. CDR3 in DNA: TGTGCCAGCTCACCCACCCTGATGGCAGGGGGTTCCCTTTTC.

This CDR3 is CASSLGATKETQYF. Here the CDR3 DNA reads TGTGCCAGCAGCTTAGGTGCTACGAAAGAGACCCAGTACTTC. The chain couples TRBV7-2 to TRBJ2-5; D gene unclear. V lost 1 base to trimming and J lost 3 bases, with 9 bases between them. Germline V gene sequence: CDR1 SGHTA, CDR2 FQGNSA. This CDR3 has 14 amino acids. Full variable domain (remainder filled in from reference TRBV7-2 and TRBJ2-5): GAGVSQSPSNKVTEKGKDVELRCDPISGHTALYWYRQSLGQGLEFLIYFQGNSAPDKSGLPSDRFSAERTGGSVSTLTIQRTQQEDSAVYLCASSLGATKETQYFGPGTRLLVL.

The chain is built from TRBV4-1 and TRBJ2-2; 7 nucleotides align to TRBD2. V trimming: 1 base; J trimming: 0 bases; junction bases outside the gene matches: 2. The CDR3 consists of 16 residues. Germline V gene data show CDR1 as MGHRA and CDR2 as YSYEKL. CDR3: CASSQASGTNTGELFF. The DNA for the CDR3 is TGCGCCAGCAGCCAAGCAAGCGGGACGAACACCGGGGAGCTGTTTTTT.

Concerning this clone itself: The same CDR3 can be traced to other DNA sequences in this sample. The chain links TRBV6-5 to TRBJ2-7, with D possibly being TRBD1 (5 bases). This CDR3 has 14 amino acids. Germline CDR1 is MNHEY and CDR2 is SVGAGI. V lost 5 bases to trimming and J lost 2 bases, with 13 bases between them. CDR3 nucleotide sequence: TGTGCCAGCAGTCCAGACAGAGGCCCCTACGAGCAGTACTTC. This encodes CASSPDRGPYEQYF.

The rearrangement joins TRBV28 to TRBJ2-4; D remains ambiguous. The CDR3 is made up of 11 amino acids. Germline V CDR1 and CDR2: MDHEN, SYDVKM. The V gene lost 6 bases and the J gene lost 10 bases, with 10 bases spanning the gap. The CDR3, as DNA: TGTGCCAGCAGACGATACCCAATTCAGTACTTC. It encodes CASRRYPIQYF.

V gene TRBV9 combines with J gene TRBJ2-5, with 10 nucleotides matching TRBD2. Looked up from germline, CDR1 is SGDLS and CDR2 is YYNGEE. The CDR3 runs 15 residues. Losses at the gene ends were 0 bases for V and 5 bases for J; bases not matched to a gene: 4. CDR3 loop: CASSVGTSGWETQYF. The DNA for the CDR3 is TGTGCCAGCAGCGTAGGGACTAGCGGTTGGGAGACCCAGTACTTC.

The CDR3 spells CASSPLPGPGTSSPLHF. CDR3 nucleotides: TGTGCCAGCAGCCCGCTTCCAGGGCCAGGGACAAGTTCACCCCTCCACTTT. The V call is TRBV7-9, the J call TRBJ1-6, with D perhaps matching TRBD1 (6 bases). This CDR3 is 17 amino acids long. Germline assignment: CDR1 SEHNR and CDR2 FQNEAQ (reference sequence). Trimming took 5 bases from V and 9 from J, leaving 23 bases between them.

The CDR3 here is CASSQEQNYGYTF. The CDR3, as DNA: TGTGCCAGCAGCCAAGAACAGAACTATGGCTACACCTTC. This rearrangement joins TRBV14 to TRBJ1-2; no clear D gene. Germline-derived CDR1 and CDR2 are SGHDN and FVKESK. The CDR3 loop spans 13 amino acids. Trimming cost V 0 bases and J 2 bases, with 4 bases left between them.